The 13 T cell receptor beta chains below come from one sample, sequenced in a study of Ad26.COV2.S vaccination and SARS-CoV-2 variants (dated by TCRdb to about 2021). The treatment or condition label on this specimen signifies: around 19 received Ad26.COV2.S at low or high dose, single or two shots; 5 received placebo; per-sample allocation not given. Repertoires of vaccine and placebo recipients were sequenced from samples collected on day 63 after the first injection. Library creation used the immunoSEQ multiplex PCR assay. Sourced from immuneACCESS, this table was stored by TCRdb with only in-frame sequences that have V and J called. A share of the clones is absent; for the studies checked, an unresolved V gene accounts for under half, and the remainder has no known explanation. A total of about 390,000 clones appear in this sample, 88% of them only once. 3% to 3.5% of the sample rests with the top ten.

The sequencing used peripheral blood, collected in a trial of Ad26.COV2.S vaccine versus placebo. Receptors were obtained from a person between 18 and 59 years old who received the Ad26.COV2.S COVID-19 vaccine or a placebo.

The chain couples TRBV25-1 to TRBJ1-3; D call uncertain. Trimming shortened V by 1 base and J by 6 bases, and 7 bases separated the two germline ends. Per the germline V gene, CDR1 is MGHDK and CDR2 is SYGVNS. The CDR3 contains 13 residues. CDR3 sequence (DNA): TGTGCCAGCAGTGAATTGGGAGTAAACACCATATATTTT. Encoded protein: CASSELGVNTIYF.

The chain combines TRBV2 with TRBJ1-3, with TRBD1 as a possible D gene (5 bases). Looked up from germline, CDR1 is SNHLY and CDR2 is FYNNEI. This CDR3 is built from 13 residues. The V end was cut by 7 bases, the J end by 0 bases, with 7 bases between. CDR3 protein: CASKGSSGNTIYF. The CDR3 bases are TGTGCCAGCAAGGGGAGCTCTGGAAACACCATATATTTT.

This clone was observed a few times. The genes are TRBV7-9 and TRBJ1-3, with TRBD1 identical over 7 bases. Trimming took 6 bases from V and 0 from J; bases not matched to a gene: 5. The length of the CDR3 is 15 residues. From germline, CDR1 is SEHNR and CDR2 FQNEAQ (reference sequence). The CDR3 reads CASRSTGDSGNTIYF. CDR3 DNA sequence: TGTGCCAGCAGATCCACAGGGGACTCTGGAAACACCATATATTTT.

The genes are TRBV19 and TRBJ1-2; 7 nucleotides line up with TRBD1. This CDR3 contains 14 residues. Germline CDR1 and CDR2: LNHDA and SQIVND (reference sequence). J was trimmed by 0 bases and V by 9 bases; bases with no gene match: 7. CDR3 in amino acids: CASKRDSANYGYTF. The DNA for the CDR3 is TGTGCCAGCAAACGGGACAGCGCTAACTATGGCTACACCTTC.

This clone came up once. The chain recombines TRBV7-2 with TRBJ1-2; D may be TRBD1 (6 bases). Germline loops: CDR1 SGHTA, CDR2 FQGNSA. The ends were cut back, 7 bases at V and 0 bases at J, with 12 bases in the middle. The CDR3 is 14 residues long. This chain's CDR3 is CASILQGANYGYTF. DNA of the CDR3: TGTGCCAGCATCCTACAGGGAGCTAACTATGGCTACACCTTC.

Comments on this clone: The junction and the germline gene differ at one end; a read error may be behind it. V is TRBV3-1 (or the pseudogene TRBV3-2) and J is TRBJ2-7; D gene ambiguous. The CDR3 is made up of 15 amino acids. In germline, CDR1 is LGHDT, CDR2 YNNKEL (reference sequence). As DNA, the CDR3 is TGTGCCAGCTTAGACTCCAACCTCCCCTCCGGCGAGCAGTGCTTC. This gives the protein CASLDSNLPSGEQCF.

The chain couples TRBV7-2 to TRBJ2-5; 9 bases map to TRBD2. CDR1 is SGHTA and CDR2 is FQGNSA in the germline V gene. V was clipped by 1 base and J by 6 bases; unmatched bases: 6. The CDR3 spans 15 residues. The CDR3 loop is CASSLGGSGGKTQYF. The CDR3 bases are TGTGCCAGCAGCTTAGGGGGTAGCGGGGGCAAGACCCAGTACTTC.

This rearrangement joins TRBV5-1 to TRBJ1-2, with a weak D call TRBD1 (6 bases). CDR3 size: 15 residues. CDR1 is SGHRS and CDR2 is YFSETQ in the germline V gene. V lost 4 bases and J lost 2, with 15 bases in between. The CDR3 DNA is TGCGCCAGCAGCCCGCGCGGGGGCCGGAACTATGGCTACACCTTC. It specifies CASSPRGGRNYGYTF.

The V call is TRBV9, the J call TRBJ1-2; TRBD1 matches at 7 bases. This CDR3 contains 14 residues. Per the germline V gene, CDR1 is SGDLS and CDR2 is YYNGEE. V shed 0 bases and J 4 bases; nucleotides not matched to a gene: 3. CDR3 loop: CASSVDRTGYGYTF. Written as DNA, the CDR3 is TGTGCCAGCAGCGTAGACCGGACAGGCTATGGCTACACCTTC.

The chain is built from TRBV10-2 and TRBJ1-3; D uncertain. The V end was cut by 2 bases, the J end by 0 bases, with 8 bases between. The germline gives CDR1 WSHSY, CDR2 SAAADI. This CDR3 is built from 15 residues. The CDR3 region is CASSERTVSGNTIYF. The CDR3 DNA reads as TGCGCCAGCAGTGAGAGAACAGTCTCTGGAAACACCATATATTTT.

The genes are TRBV2 and TRBJ2-7; the D is unclear. Looked up from germline, CDR1 is SNHLY and CDR2 is FYNNEI. Trimming pared 3 bases from V and 7 bases from J, leaving 4 bases between. The CDR3 has 10 amino acids. CDR3 sequence: CASSEGEQYF. The CDR3 bases are TGTGCCAGCAGTGAGGGGGAGCAGTACTTC.

The chain is built from TRBV29-1 and TRBJ2-7; TRBD1 agrees at 7 bases. V shed 6 bases, J shed 7 bases, and the junction held 9 bases outside the gene matches. The CDR3 sequence is 12 residues long. The germline V gene has CDR1 SQVTM and CDR2 ANQGSEA. The CDR3 here is CSVVTGTQEQYF. In DNA form, the CDR3 reads TGCAGCGTAGTGACAGGGACACAGGAGCAGTACTTC.

The chain carries TRBV4-3 and TRBJ1-5; D ambiguous. CDR3 length equals 13 residues. V was pared by 0 bases and J by 6 bases, with 6 bases between. Germline assignment: CDR1 LGHNA and CDR2 YSLEER. The CDR3 region has the DNA TGCGCCAGCAGCCAAGATAAGGGTCAGCCCCAGCATTTT. Protein product: CASSQDKGQPQHF.